The clone carrying this T cell receptor (beta chain) appeared once. The data belong to a study of blood T cell repertoires in COVID-19. As for the study in general: Samples taken during acute and convalescent COVID-19 were collected in the United States, Italy and Spain. T cells, B-cell-depleted T cells, or PBMCs supplied cDNA or gDNA.

Original processing methods: It was from reference gene primer amplification that nucleated cell counts were estimated. The assay was immunoSEQ multiplex PCR, and TCRdb's table has in-frame clones only and misses some. The V and J calls and the clone size are those of that table, but D and trimming were determined from the DNA. The sample carries around 100,000 clones, around 87% recorded once. The CDR3 consists of 14 residues. Germline V gene data show CDR1 as SGDLS and CDR2 as YYNGEE. Trimming took 3 bases from V and 7 from J, leaving 13 bases between them. The material sequenced was peripheral blood. The chain carries TRBV9 and TRBJ1-4, with D perhaps TRBD1 (5 bases). This sequence was found in a human donor in a cohort sampled during active COVID-19. Here the CDR3 reads CASSDQGSGEKLFF. CDR3 in DNA: TGTGCCAGCAGCGACCAGGGCTCAGGTGAAAAACTGTTTTTT.